This entry lists 30 T cell receptor beta chains sequenced from one sample in a study of chemoradiotherapy in HPV16-positive cancers. TCRdb's table, derived via immunoSEQ multiplex PCR, lists solely in-frame clones and lacks some. In the table there are under 7,000 clones, over 65% of which are singletons. The source material was tumor tissue, sampled from a patient who underwent chemoradiotherapy. These receptors were obtained from a human donor with HPV-associated anogenital cancer.

The chain employs TRBV7-9 and TRBJ2-3; 9 nucleotides match TRBD2. CDR1 SEHNR and CDR2 FQNEAQ come from the germline V gene (reference sequence). V trimming: 8 bases; J trimming: 3 bases; junction bases outside the gene matches: 12. This CDR3 spans 16 amino acids. The CDR3 DNA reads as TGTGCCAGCCCCCTAGAGGCTAGCGGGACTACAGATACGCAGTATTTT. Its translation: CASPLEASGTTDTQYF.

This rearrangement joins TRBV7-9 to TRBJ2-5, with 9 bases identical to TRBD1. CDR3 size: 14 residues. Germline CDR1 SEHNR, CDR2 FQNEAQ (reference sequence). After removal of 5 bases from V and 6 bases from J, the junction contained 7 bases not matched to a gene. The CDR3 sequence: CASSQDRGGKTQYF. The CDR3 DNA reads TGTGCCAGCAGCCAGGACAGGGGAGGGAAGACCCAGTACTTC.

The chain is built from TRBV29-1 and TRBJ2-1; D may match TRBD1 or TRBD2 (5 bases each). V was cut by 3 bases and J by 9 bases, with 12 bases left in between. The CDR3 length is 12 residues. Germline V lookup: CDR1 SQVTM, CDR2 ANQGSEA. This chain's CDR3 is CSVDPGRGEQFF. CDR3 nucleotide sequence: TGCAGCGTTGATCCGGGAAGGGGTGAGCAGTTCTTC.

This sequence joins TRBV12-2 and TRBJ2-1; whether TRBD2, the table's D call, matches the DNA was not checked. TRBV12-2 is a pseudogene. CDR3 length: 20 residues. The CDR3 DNA is TGTGCAAGTCCCTTCCCTGGACTAGCGGGAGCGGACCCCTCCTACAATGAGCAGTTCTTC. This translates into CASPFPGLAGADPSYNEQFF.

This clone has a single count. The chain combines TRBV2 with TRBJ2-6; D is uncertain. Germline V CDR1 and CDR2: SNHLY, FYNNEI. V lost 4 bases and J lost 0, with 4 bases in between. This CDR3 has 14 residues. CDR3 nucleotides: TGTGCCAGCAGTGCTAGCTCTGGGGCCAACGTCCTGACTTTC. This gives the protein CASSASSGANVLTF.

This chain joins TRBV28 and TRBJ2-7, with D possibly being TRBD1 (7 bases). Germline CDR1 reads MDHEN; CDR2 reads SYDVKM. V lost 5 bases, J lost 6 bases, and 17 bases lay in between. The length of the CDR3 is 14 residues. The CDR3 spells CASSTGQEGGEQYF. The CDR3 region has the DNA TGTGCCAGCAGTACAGGACAGGAGGGAGGCGAGCAGTACTTC.

The chain couples TRBV6-1 to TRBJ1-2; TRBD1 might be the D (5 bases). Between the trimmed V and J ends, which lost 5 bases and 7 bases, there was a span of 14 bases. The CDR3 length is 13 residues. Germline V gene data show CDR1 as MNHNS and CDR2 as SASEGT. The CDR3 spells CASSWGRVAGYTF. For the CDR3, the DNA is TGTGCCAGCAGTTGGGGCAGGGTTGCTGGCTACACCTTC.

This chain joins TRBV9 and TRBJ2-4; D may be TRBD1 (6 bases). The CDR3 covers 17 residues. Trimming stripped 7 bases from V and 0 bases from J, with 20 bases between. Germline V gives CDR1 SGDLS, CDR2 YYNGEE. CDR3 nucleotides: TGTGCCAGCCTCAGAAAGGGGGACGGGTTAGCCAAAAACATTCAGTACTTC. Translated, it gives CASLRKGDGLAKNIQYF.

To note about this clone: Different DNA sequences within this sample yield the same CDR3. The chain couples TRBV6-5 to TRBJ2-3; 7 bases agree with TRBD2. Germline values: CDR1 MNHEY, CDR2 SVGAGI. V lost 2 bases to trimming and J lost 2 bases; unmatched junction nucleotides: 4. CDR3 length equals 15 residues. Here the CDR3 DNA reads TGTGCCAGCAGTTACAGGGCGGGAGACACAGATACGCAGTATTTT. Protein: CASSYRAGDTDTQYF.

V is TRBV6-1 and J is TRBJ1-2, with a tentative D call TRBD1 (5 bases). Trimming took 6 bases from V and 4 from J, leaving 6 bases between them. The CDR3 covers 11 residues. Germline V gives CDR1 MNHNS, CDR2 SASEGT. DNA for the CDR3: TGTGCCAGCAGGGGACTCTATGGCTACACCTTC. Encoded protein: CASRGLYGYTF.

The chain couples TRBV2 to TRBJ1-2; 10 bases map to TRBD1. The CDR3 runs 16 residues. CDR1 and CDR2 (germline): SNHLY, FYNNEI. J lost 1 base, V lost 4 bases, and 6 bases had no gene match. CDR3 DNA sequence: TGTGCCAGCAGTGCCCTCGGGACAGGGGATAACTATGGCTACACCTTC. Protein sequence: CASSALGTGDNYGYTF.

The CDR3 bases are TGTGCCAGTAGTGTTCAGGGGGCCTACGAGCAGTACTTC. Protein: CASSVQGAYEQYF. The chain is built from TRBV19 and TRBJ2-7, with 7 bases that match TRBD1. Unmatched junction bases numbered 3, after V lost 5 bases and J lost 2 bases. CDR1 is LNHDA, CDR2 SQIVND, per germline (reference sequence). The CDR3 is made up of 13 amino acids.

The chain recombines TRBV27 with TRBJ2-2; D possibly corresponds to TRBD1 (5 bases). V lost 7 bases and J lost 0, with 9 bases in between. Germline-derived CDR1 and CDR2 are MNHEY and SMNVEV (reference sequence). This CDR3 has 14 amino acids. CDR3: CASTLTANTGELFF. The CDR3 coding sequence is TGTGCCAGCACCCTGACAGCGAACACCGGGGAGCTGTTTTTT.

The chain carries TRBV5-1 and TRBJ1-2, with TRBD1 as a possible D gene (5 bases). This CDR3 has 14 amino acids. V lost 0 bases and J lost 6, with 12 bases in between. Germline V gene data show CDR1 as SGHRS and CDR2 as YFSETQ. CDR3 DNA: TGCGCCAGCAGCTTGGACACCCGGGGCGATGGCTACACCTTC. Protein sequence: CASSLDTRGDGYTF.

Only a few counts were recorded for this clone. The V call is TRBV9, the J call TRBJ2-5; TRBD2 agrees at 11 bases. This CDR3 spans 15 amino acids. CDR1 and CDR2 (germline): SGDLS, YYNGEE. J was trimmed by 3 bases and V by 1 base; bases with no gene match: 2. Written as DNA, the CDR3 is TGTGCCAGCAGCGTAATGGGACTAGCGGAAGAGACCCAGTACTTC. Amino acid sequence: CASSVMGLAEETQYF.

This sequence joins TRBV4-3 and TRBJ2-5; 12 bases map to TRBD2. The J call may be wrong; the DNA end is better matched by TRBJ2-7. The germline V gene has CDR1 LGHNA and CDR2 YSLEER. The CDR3 sequence is 16 residues long. The CDR3, as DNA: TGCGCCAGCAGCCAAGATCTAGCGGGAGGGGGCTACGAGCAGTACTTC. Translation: CASSQDLAGGGYEQYF.

The J gene is TRBJ2-5, the V gene TRBV4-1, with 8 bases matching TRBD2. V shed 1 base and J 3 bases; nucleotides not matched to a gene: 7. CDR3 size: 16 residues. Germline assignment: CDR1 MGHRA and CDR2 YSYEKL. The CDR3 reads CASSQGLRAGEETQYF. The CDR3 bases are TGCGCCAGCAGCCAAGGACTCAGAGCGGGAGAAGAGACCCAGTACTTC.

The chain has TRBV7-6 and TRBJ2-5, with D tentatively TRBD2 (7 bases). The V gene's germline CDR1 is SGHVS and CDR2 FNYEAQ. V lost 3 bases and J 4 bases, leaving 12 bases between the germline ends. The CDR3 has 14 residues. The CDR3 spells CASSFWGGRETQYF. Written as DNA, the CDR3 is TGTGCCAGCAGCTTTTGGGGGGGGCGAGAGACCCAGTACTTC.

The CDR3 DNA sequence: TGTGTCAGAAGCTTAAGTTATAGGGACCAATACAATGAGCAGTTCTTC. Its translation is CVRSLSYRDQYNEQFF. The chain carries TRBV7-5 and TRBJ2-1. TRBV7-5 is a listed pseudogene. The CDR3 loop spans 16 amino acids.

J is TRBJ2-1 and V is TRBV5-1; TRBD2 agrees at 9 bases. V was clipped by 0 bases and J by 6 bases; unmatched bases: 7. The CDR3 runs 16 residues. CDR1 and CDR2 (germline): SGHRS, YFSETQ. CDR3 coding DNA: TGCGCCAGCAGCTTGGCCGGGGCGGGAGGGGCCAATGAGCAGTTCTTC. Its translation: CASSLAGAGGANEQFF.

The genes are TRBV27 and TRBJ2-2, with TRBD1 identical over 8 bases. Germline V CDR1 and CDR2: MNHEY, SMNVEV (reference sequence). Trimming cost V 6 bases and J 5 bases; bases outside gene matches: 5. CDR3 length: 14 amino acids. CDR3 sequence (DNA): TGTGCCAGCAGCCTACGACAGGGGACCGGGGAGCTGTTTTTT. Encoded protein: CASSLRQGTGELFF.

The rearrangement uses TRBV5-1 and TRBJ2-2; 8 nucleotides align to TRBD1. V lost 1 base, J lost 4 bases, and 3 bases stayed unmatched. The CDR3 is 15 residues long. Germline V gene sequence: CDR1 SGHRS, CDR2 YFSETQ. The CDR3 bases are TGCGCCAGCAGCTTGAGACAGGGGAGCACCGGGGAGCTGTTTTTT. Protein: CASSLRQGSTGELFF.

The CDR3 DNA sequence: TGTGCCAGCAGCTCTCGGACTAGCGGGAGCGATGAGCAGTTCTTC. As protein: CASSSRTSGSDEQFF. The chain is built from TRBV11-2 and TRBJ2-1; 13 bases line up with TRBD2. The CDR3 loop spans 15 amino acids. The germline CDR1 and CDR2 sequences are SGHAT and FQNNGV. After removal of 4 bases from V and 8 bases from J, the junction contained 5 bases not matched to a gene.

The J gene is TRBJ2-1, the V gene TRBV30; 8 bases agree with TRBD2. Germline values: CDR1 GTSNPN, CDR2 SVGIG (reference sequence). J was trimmed by 2 bases and V by 7 bases; bases with no gene match: 7. The CDR3 contains 14 residues. The CDR3 loop is CALSGRSPYNEQFF. The CDR3 DNA reads TGTGCCTTAAGCGGGAGATCCCCCTACAATGAGCAGTTCTTC.

The chain is built from TRBV28 and TRBJ1-4; possible D gene TRBD1, 5 bases. This CDR3 is built from 14 residues. Deletions cut 8 bases from V and 7 bases from J, with 17 bases between. Looked up from germline, CDR1 is MDHEN and CDR2 is SYDVKM. The CDR3 DNA reads TGTGCCAGCCTCTCGAGGCGGAGGGGTGAAAAACTGTTTTTT. This sequence encodes CASLSRRRGEKLFF.

This chain uses TRBV19 with TRBJ2-3; D gene ambiguous. The CDR3 length is 13 residues. CDR1 is LNHDA and CDR2 is SQIVND in the germline V gene (reference sequence). The ends were cut back, 5 bases at V and 1 base at J, with 7 bases in the middle. CDR3 nucleotides: TGTGCCAGTAGTCTCAGCGGCACAGATACGCAGTATTTT. This encodes CASSLSGTDTQYF.

The chain carries TRBV27 and TRBJ1-2, with 7 positions matching TRBD1. Germline CDR1 and CDR2: MNHEY and SMNVEV (reference sequence). The J segment lost 4 bases and the V segment lost 6 bases, leaving 11 bases of the junction unmatched. The CDR3 sequence is 15 residues long. Written as DNA, the CDR3 is TGTGCCAGCAGCCTTGAGGTGGGACAGCTCTATGGCTACACCTTC. Its translation is CASSLEVGQLYGYTF.

The chain couples TRBV6-6 to TRBJ2-1; D is perhaps TRBD1 or TRBD2 (6 bases each). Germline V CDR1 and CDR2: MNHNY, SVGAGI (reference sequence). V was trimmed by 7 bases and J by 12 bases, leaving 19 bases between them. The CDR3 covers 13 residues. The CDR3: CASKGEALQGQFF. Here the CDR3 DNA reads TGTGCCAGCAAGGGGGAGGCCCTCCAGGGGCAGTTCTTC.

The V and J genes are TRBV10-1 and TRBJ2-3, with 10 bases matching TRBD2. J lost 0 bases, V lost 2 bases, and 5 bases had no gene match. There are 17 residues in the CDR3. Germline CDR1 WNHNN, CDR2 SYGVQD (reference sequence). The CDR3 bases are TGCGCCAGCAGTGAGAGTACTAGCGGGAAAAGCACAGATACGCAGTATTTT. Its protein is CASSESTSGKSTDTQYF.

The chain joins TRBV5-1 to TRBJ2-7; 8 bases are a match to TRBD1. The CDR3 is 15 residues long. With V trimmed by 0 bases and J by 7 bases, 9 bases remained unmatched. The germline gives CDR1 SGHRS, CDR2 YFSETQ. The CDR3 bases are TGCGCCAGCAGCTTGGCCGTGACAGGGGTGAGAGAGCAGTACTTC. Amino acid sequence: CASSLAVTGVREQYF.